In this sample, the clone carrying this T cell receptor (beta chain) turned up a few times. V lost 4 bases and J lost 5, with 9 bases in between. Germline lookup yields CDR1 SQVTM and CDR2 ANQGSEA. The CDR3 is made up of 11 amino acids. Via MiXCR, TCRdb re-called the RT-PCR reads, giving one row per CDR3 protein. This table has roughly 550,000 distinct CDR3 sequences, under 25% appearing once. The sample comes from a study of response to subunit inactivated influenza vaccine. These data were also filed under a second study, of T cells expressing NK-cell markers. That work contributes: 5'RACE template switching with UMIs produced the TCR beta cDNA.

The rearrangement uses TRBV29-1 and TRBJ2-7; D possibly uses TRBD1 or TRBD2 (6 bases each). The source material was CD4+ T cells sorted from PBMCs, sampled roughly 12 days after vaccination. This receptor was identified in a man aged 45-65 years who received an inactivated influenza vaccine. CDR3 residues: CSVVGGHEQYF. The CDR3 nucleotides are TGCAGCGTTGTGGGGGGCCACGAGCAGTACTTC.